Shown below are 10 T cell receptor beta chains from a single sample sequenced in a study of T-cell reconstitution after alpha-beta-depleted transplantation in children. Unique molecular identifiers were incorporated into the prepared TCRbeta library. TCRdb called the PCR reads again in MiXCR, with one record for every CDR3 protein. The profile shows 70,000 to 95,000 distinct CDR3 sequences, approximately 18% of them singletons. Source: PBMCs, mostly from graft donor cells, taken 360 days after TCRalphabeta/CD19-depleted stem cell transplant. These receptor sequences come from a male patient under 10 years old who had a stem cell transplant for acute lymphoblastic leukemia, so the T cells may come from the graft donor.

This clonotype was detected a few times. The rearrangement joins TRBV15 to TRBJ2-3; D call uncertain. The CDR3 extends over 12 amino acids. Per the germline V gene, CDR1 is LNHNV and CDR2 is YYDKDF (reference sequence). Trimming pared 2 bases from V and 9 bases from J, leaving 9 bases between. Here the CDR3 reads CATSRPSNTQYF. The CDR3 bases are TGTGCCACCAGCAGACCTAGTAACACGCAGTATTTT.

The rearrangement joins TRBV5-4 to TRBJ2-5, with D possibly called TRBD1 or TRBD2 (6 bases each). V lost 0 bases and J 2 bases, leaving 14 bases between the germline ends. Per the germline V gene, CDR1 is SGHNT and CDR2 is YYREEE (reference sequence). The CDR3 is 16 amino acids. CDR3 sequence (DNA): TGTGCCAGCAGCTTGGGTGGGGGGCGTCGACAAGAGACCCAGTACTTC. It translates to CASSLGGGRRQETQYF.

This clonotype occurred a few times. The chain couples TRBV25-1 to TRBJ2-4, with D unresolved. V lost 2 bases to trimming and J lost 0 bases, with 2 bases between them. Germline V gene sequence: CDR1 MGHDK, CDR2 SYGVNS. CDR3 length equals 13 residues. The CDR3 sequence: CASSEGAKNIQYF. The CDR3 DNA follows: TGTGCCAGCAGTGAAGGAGCCAAAAACATTCAGTACTTC.

This clonotype has only a few counts. The chain employs TRBV7-9 and TRBJ1-1, with 8 bases that match TRBD1. After removal of 5 bases from V and 0 bases from J, the junction contained 2 bases not matched to a gene. Germline V CDR1 and CDR2: SEHNR, FQNEAQ (reference sequence). This CDR3 is built from 14 residues. DNA for the CDR3: TGTGCCAGCAGCGCGACAGGGGTGAACACTGAAGCTTTCTTT. Translating it yields CASSATGVNTEAFF.

In DNA form, the CDR3 reads TGTGCCACCAGTGATCCCGACAGCCCCAACTACAATGAGCAGTTCTTC. The encoded protein is CATSDPDSPNYNEQFF. V and J are TRBV24-1 and TRBJ2-1; weak D call: TRBD1 (5 bases). This CDR3 spans 16 amino acids. V shed 3 bases and J shed 3 bases, with 14 bases lying between them. The germline V gene has CDR1 KGHDR and CDR2 SFDVKD.

The CDR3 DNA reads as TGCGCCAGCAGCCCGCCCGGGACAGGGTTCTACGAGCAGTACTTC. This translates into CASSPPGTGFYEQYF. The V and J genes are TRBV5-1 and TRBJ2-7; TRBD1 aligns across 9 bases. The junction had 8 bases not matched to a gene; V was cut back by 4 bases and J by 3 bases. Germline V gives CDR1 SGHRS, CDR2 YFSETQ. The CDR3 sequence is 15 residues long. Drawing the rest from reference TRBV5-1 and TRBJ2-7, the complete variable domain is KAGVTQTPRYLIKTRGQQVTLSCSPISGHRSVSWYQQTPGQGLQFLFEYFSETQRNKGNFPGRFSGRQFSNSRSEMNVSTLELGDSALYLCASSPPGTGFYEQYFGPGTRLTVT.

V and J are TRBV6-5 and TRBJ1-1; no clear D gene. CDR1 and CDR2 (germline): MNHEY, SVGAGI. With 1 base removed from V and 1 base from J, the gap between germline ends came to 4 bases. This CDR3 has 13 residues. For the CDR3, the DNA is TGTGCCAGCAGTTACTTGGGGAACACTGAAGCTTTCTTT. This encodes CASSYLGNTEAFF.

The chain joins TRBV20-1 to TRBJ1-1; TRBD1 aligns across 7 bases. V was clipped by 1 base and J by 5 bases; unmatched bases: 7. This CDR3 spans 14 amino acids. Germline V gene lookup returns CDR1 DFQATT and CDR2 SNEGSKA (reference sequence). Here the CDR3 reads CSARASTGRTEAFF. CDR3 DNA: TGCAGTGCTAGAGCCTCGACAGGGAGGACTGAAGCTTTCTTT.

This clonotype was seen many times. The rearrangement uses TRBV20-1 and TRBJ2-5; D is ambiguous. The V gene's germline CDR1 is DFQATT and CDR2 SNEGSKA (reference sequence). Deletions cut 1 base from V and 7 bases from J, with 16 bases between. CDR3 size: 14 residues. CDR3 sequence (DNA): TGCAGTGCTAGAGTAATAGAGGCCGGCGGGACCCAGTACTTC. Protein: CSARVIEAGGTQYF.

This clonotype has more than one count but fewer than ten. This chain links TRBV7-9 with TRBJ2-7; possible D gene TRBD2, 6 bases. This CDR3 has 14 amino acids. V lost 5 bases, J lost 2 bases, and 13 bases lay in between. The germline CDR1 and CDR2 sequences are SEHNR and FQNEAQ (reference sequence). The CDR3 here is CASSAAGPPYEQYF. CDR3 DNA sequence: TGTGCCAGCAGCGCCGCGGGGCCTCCCTACGAGCAGTACTTC.